Listed below are T cell receptor beta chains from one sample, sequenced in a study of blood T cell repertoires in COVID-19. TCRdb's copy holds only in-frame clones and misses some; the assay was immunoSEQ multiplex PCR. This sample has hundreds of thousands of clones; 88% occur once, and the top ten carry 0.65% to 0.95%. The sequenced sample consisted of peripheral blood. The origin of the receptors is a woman in her twenties or thirties with acute or convalescent COVID-19. Both conserved end residues are part of each CDR3. The order of the fields is V gene, clone size, D gene, J gene, CDR3 protein, CDR3 DNA. D genes are given only for firm matches. Clone size is not always given. Where it is, it says once, few, many or a class for expanded clones.

TRBV6-5	.	.	TRBJ2-2	CASRQGTFTGELFF	TGTGCCAGCAGACAGGGGACTTTCACCGGGGAGCTGTTTTTT
TRBV9	.	.	TRBJ1-3	CASSSQGGGNTIYF	TGTGCCAGCAGCTCCCAGGGAGGTGGAAACACCATATATTTT
TRBV19	.	.	TRBJ1-5	CASSMTQGRGNQPQHF	TGTGCCAGTAGTATGACACAGGGTAGAGGAAATCAGCCCCAGCATTTT
TRBV5-1	.	.	TRBJ1-6	CASSLQGLGSPLHF	TGCGCCAGCAGCTTACAGGGTCTAGGGTCACCCCTCCACTTT
TRBV7-2	.	.	TRBJ2-2	CASSSWQMNTGELFF	TGTGCCAGCAGCTCATGGCAGATGAACACCGGGGAGCTGTTTTTT
TRBV19	.	.	TRBJ1-5	CASQRRGGAQPQHF	TGTGCCAGCCAAAGACGTGGGGGGGCTCAGCCCCAGCATTTT
TRBV6-1	.	TRBD1	TRBJ1-3	CASSSRQGSGNTIYF	TGTGCCAGCAGTTCCAGACAGGGATCGGGAAACACCATATATTTT
TRBV29-1	.	TRBD2	TRBJ2-1	CSVGALAGKNNEQFF	TGCAGCGTAGGGGCACTAGCGGGTAAAAACAATGAGCAGTTCTTC
TRBV5-6	.	.	TRBJ1-4	CASSPSPGSGPYEKLFF	TGTGCCAGCAGCCCCTCGCCAGGGTCAGGGCCTTATGAAAAACTGTTTTTT
TRBV10-2	.	.	TRBJ2-1	CASTSGAYNEQFF	TGCGCCAGCACATCGGGAGCGTACAATGAGCAGTTCTTC
TRBV27	.	.	TRBJ2-7	CASSFGWQGPSYEQYF	TGTGCCAGCAGTTTTGGGTGGCAGGGTCCGTCCTACGAGCAGTACTTC
TRBV5-1	.	TRBD2	TRBJ2-2	CASSLRDYNTGELFF	TGCGCCAGCAGCTTGAGGGACTATAACACCGGGGAGCTGTTTTTT
TRBV14	.	.	TRBJ2-3	CASSQGWGAGTTDTQYF	TGTGCCAGCAGCCAAGGCTGGGGAGCGGGCACCACAGATACGCAGTATTTT
TRBV14	.	TRBD2	TRBJ2-7	CASSQRTSGPSYEQYF	TGTGCCAGCAGCCAACGGACTAGCGGGCCTTCCTACGAGCAGTACTTC
TRBV6-6	.	TRBD2	TRBJ2-1	CASNGLAGGNEQFF	TGTGCCAGCAACGGACTAGCCGGGGGGAATGAGCAGTTCTTC
TRBV27	few	.	TRBJ1-3	CASTEKWSLDLGGNTIYF	TGTGCCAGCACTGAAAAATGGAGCTTAGACTTGGGTGGAAACACCATATATTTT
TRBV5-8	.	.	TRBJ1-1	CASRRGGATEAFF	TGTGCCAGCAGGCGGGGAGGTGCCACTGAAGCTTTCTTT
TRBV7-2	.	.	TRBJ2-7	CASSSDSTTYEQYF	TGTGCCAGCAGCTCGGACAGCACTACCTACGAGCAGTACTTC
TRBV5-4	once	.	TRBJ2-1	CASSRPRLGGANEQFF	TGTGCCAGCAGCCGGCCGAGGCTAGGGGGTGCAAATGAGCAGTTCTTC
TRBV27	.	.	TRBJ1-2	CASSPRVVDGYTF	TGTGCCAGCAGTCCGAGGGTAGTGGATGGCTACACCTTC
TRBV7-2	.	TRBD1	TRBJ2-2	CASSFRGMAGELFF	TGTGCCAGCAGCTTCAGGGGGATGGCCGGGGAGCTGTTTTTT
TRBV2	.	.	TRBJ1-6	CARNSASSYNSPLHF	TGTGCCAGGAACAGTGCAAGCTCCTATAATTCACCCCTCCACTTT
TRBV11-2	.	TRBD2	TRBJ2-5	CASSFGTSGHQETQYF	TGTGCCAGCAGCTTTGGGACTAGCGGTCACCAAGAGACCCAGTACTTC
TRBV27	.	.	TRBJ1-4	CASSPLGGATNEKLFF	TGTGCCAGCAGTCCCCTAGGGGGTGCAACTAATGAAAAACTGTTTTTT
TRBV5-6	.	TRBD2	TRBJ2-1	CASSGPSGRAVDEQFF	TGTGCCAGCAGCGGCCCGAGCGGGAGGGCCGTCGATGAGCAGTTCTTC
TRBV18	.	.	TRBJ2-3	CASSPNGLSYTDTQYF	TGTGCCAGCTCACCTAACGGGTTAAGCTACACAGATACGCAGTATTTT
TRBV18	.	TRBD2	TRBJ2-7	CASAPGLAAYEQYF	TGTGCCAGCGCCCCGGGACTAGCCGCCTACGAGCAGTACTTC
TRBV19	.	.	TRBJ2-4	CASRVEGKNIQYF	TGTGCCAGTAGGGTTGAGGGCAAAAACATTCAGTACTTC
TRBV20-1	.	.	TRBJ2-5	CSARAKETQYF	TGCAGTGCTAGAGCCAAAGAGACCCAGTACTTC
TRBV19	.	TRBD2	TRBJ2-5	CASGTGGGRASETQYF	TGTGCCAGTGGGACGGGGGGCGGGAGGGCCTCAGAGACCCAGTACTTC
TRBV5-5	.	.	TRBJ1-4	CASSFRVAEKLFF	TGTGCCAGCAGCTTCAGGGTTGCTGAAAAACTGTTTTTT
TRBV27	.	TRBD1	TRBJ1-1	CASSFRTGNTEAFF	TGTGCCAGCAGTTTTCGGACAGGGAACACTGAAGCTTTCTTT
TRBV6-5	.	.	TRBJ2-6	CASSNSGLIANVLTF	TGTGCCAGCAGTAACTCCGGTCTGATAGCCAACGTCCTGACTTTC
TRBV5-1	.	TRBD1	TRBJ1-2	CASSADRNYGYTF	TGCGCCAGCAGCGCGGACAGGAACTATGGCTACACCTTC
TRBV6-4	many	.	TRBJ2-3	CASSDSAGTNTDTQYF	TGTGCCAGCAGTGACTCGGCGGGAACCAACACAGATACGCAGTATTTT
TRBV9	.	.	TRBJ2-7	CASSVAWGPYEQYF	TGTGCCAGCAGCGTAGCTTGGGGGCCCTACGAGCAGTACTTC
TRBV2	.	TRBD1	TRBJ1-4	CASSDPVAGGIGTNEKLFF	TGTGCCAGCAGTGACCCGGTGGCAGGGGGCATTGGAACTAATGAAAAACTGTTTTTT
TRBV18	.	TRBD2	TRBJ2-5	CASSPPGGYQETQYF	TGTGCCAGCTCACCACCGGGAGGGTACCAAGAGACCCAGTACTTC
TRBV7-2	.	TRBD1	TRBJ2-5	CASSSQGAMTQYF	TGTGCCAGCAGCTCCCAGGGGGCGATGACCCAGTACTTC
TRBV7-8	few	.	TRBJ2-7	CASSLGDGYEQYF	TGTGCCAGCAGCTTAGGAGACGGGTACGAGCAGTACTTC
TRBV5-5	few	TRBD2	TRBJ2-7	CASSPTLASGLYEQYF	TGTGCCAGCAGCCCAACCCTCGCTAGCGGCCTATACGAGCAGTACTTC
TRBV5-1	once	.	TRBJ2-6	CASASGQPGANVLTF	TGCGCCAGCGCAAGTGGACAGCCCGGGGCCAACGTCCTGACTTTC
TRBV11-2	once	.	TRBJ2-7	CASSASGLEQYF	TGTGCCAGCAGCGCAAGCGGGCTCGAGCAGTACTTC
TRBV7-9	.	TRBD2	TRBJ2-5	CASSLVAGVGETQYF	TGTGCCAGCAGCTTAGTAGCGGGAGTCGGAGAGACCCAGTACTTC
TRBV19	.	TRBD1	TRBJ2-6	CASSQRGQGNSGANVLTF	TGTGCCAGTAGCCAAAGGGGACAGGGAAACTCTGGGGCCAACGTCCTGACTTTC
TRBV9	.	TRBD2	TRBJ2-5	CASSVETSGKETQYF	TGTGCCAGCAGCGTAGAGACTAGCGGGAAAGAGACCCAGTACTTC
TRBV19	.	TRBD1	TRBJ2-5	CASSPTGTGEGTQYF	TGTGCCAGTAGCCCGACCGGGACAGGGGAAGGGACCCAGTACTTC
TRBV3-1/TRBV3-2	.	.	TRBJ2-1	CASSHGQGGGNEQFF	TGTGCCAGCAGCCACGGACAGGGAGGGGGCAATGAGCAGTTCTTC
TRBV15	.	.	TRBJ1-3	CATSRDPGTGNTIYF	TGTGCCACCAGCAGAGATCCAGGGACAGGAAACACCATATATTTT
TRBV5-4	.	.	TRBJ1-4	CASSSGGSREKLFF	TGTGCCAGCAGCTCGGGGGGATCGAGAGAAAAACTGTTTTTT
TRBV7-2	.	TRBD2	TRBJ2-1	CASSLANRGASGRLTSYNEQFF	TGTGCCAGCAGCTTAGCTAACCGTGGTGCTAGCGGGAGGCTAACATCCTACAATGAGCAGTTCTTC
TRBV30	.	TRBD2	TRBJ2-1	CAWSVRLAGDEQFF	TGTGCCTGGAGTGTGCGGCTAGCGGGAGATGAGCAGTTCTTC
TRBV18	.	.	TRBJ1-6	CASSQKTGVNSPLHF	TGTGCCAGCTCACAAAAGACAGGAGTTAATTCACCCCTCCACTTT
TRBV5-1	.	TRBD1	TRBJ1-5	CASRPGTGSVQPQHF	TGCGCCAGCAGGCCCGGGACAGGGTCGGTCCAGCCCCAGCATTTT
TRBV4-3	.	.	TRBJ2-2	CASRDTLTGELFF	TGCGCCAGCAGGGACACACTCACCGGGGAGCTGTTTTTT
TRBV9	.	TRBD1	TRBJ1-4	CASSATDRGGEKLFF	TGTGCCAGCAGCGCCACAGACAGGGGTGGCGAAAAACTGTTTTTT
TRBV7-8	.	.	TRBJ2-2	CASSLVAFPGELFF	TGTGCCAGCAGCTTAGTGGCTTTCCCCGGGGAGCTGTTTTTT